This TCR beta chain was captured in a study of breast tumors, draining lymph nodes, adjacent tissues listed by TCRdb under 2016. Some background on the complete study: Breast cancer patients provided tumor, adjacent nontumor tissue and axillary lymph nodes, and the study compared the TCR beta repertoires across these three sources. The study was designed to assess the relationships and possible T-cell exchange between tumor, surrounding tissue and draining lymph node repertoires in human breast cancer. The study at large found these results: Tumor and nontumor tissue repertoires were found to be significantly more similar in luminal-like than in basal-like breast cancer. The conclusion that tumor T cells originate in lymph nodes was presented as consistent with a hypothesis rather than as directly demonstrated. The data were considered consistent with most tumor T cells being derived from the lymph node and subsequently expanding within tumor tissue. Tumor T-cell repertoires showed less diversity than lymph node repertoires and more diversity than nontumor tissue repertoires, and tumor T-cell repertoires showed preferential V and J gene usage.

This clonotype appeared many times. Its antigen is not yet known. No base qualities exist here, and no much larger clone lies one base off it. Sequenced using an Illumina HiSeq 2000. Multiplex PCR amplification was used to build the TCR beta chain libraries. High-throughput sequencing was used to analyze the amplified TCR beta chain products. TCRdb applied fastp at Q25 and MiXCR to the public reads, then kept only in-frame beta chains. Here each entry gathers all rows of one CDR3 protein and keeps the most common genes and DNA. This sample is represented by tens of thousands of distinct CDR3 sequences; roughly 36% of them were singletons. The leading ten clones occupy about a tenth of the sample. Reading the germline V gene gives CDR1 SGDLS and CDR2 YYNGEE. V is reduced by 2 bases and J by 4 bases, leaving a spacing of 12 bases between them. The CDR3 covers 14 residues, taking in both the cysteine and the phenylalanine. Kept here is only the CDR3 DNA, which spans 42 bases and is read in frame from base 1.

Input material: breast tumor tissue. The source is a female donor with breast cancer. Some clones in this sample may be carry-over from other donors' samples. The chain was built from TRBV9 and TRBJ1-2; TRBD1 is perhaps the D gene, given 6 matching bases. The CDR3 has the sequence CASSVLQGGYGYTF. The nucleotide sequence reads as follows: TGTGCCAGCAGCGTCTTACAGGGCGGCTATGGCTACACCTTC. The reference TRBV9 and TRBJ1-2 proteins fill in what lies around the CDR3, so the full variable domain reads DSGVTQTPKHLITATGQRVTLRCSPRSGDLSVYWYQQSLDQGLQFLIQYYNGEERAKGNILERFSAQQFPDLHSELNLSSLELGDSALYFCASSVLQGGYGYTFGSGTRLTVV.